This TCR beta chain is drawn from a study of technical replicates of blood from several donors. The data were produced by immunoSEQ multiplex PCR, yet TCRdb's version contains in-frame clones alone and is incomplete. The sample has 75,000 to 95,000 clones; approximately 90% are singletons. This TCR came from a human donor in good health. Sequencing was performed on T cells isolated from PBMCs.

The CDR3 DNA sequence: TGTGCCAGCAGCTTGTTATCTGGCTTCGCGGGTAATGAGCAGTTCTTC. Its translation is CASSLLSGFAGNEQFF. This sequence joins TRBV5-4 and TRBJ2-1; D may be TRBD2 (5 bases). Trimming cost V 1 base and J 7 bases, with 18 bases left between them. Germline CDR1 SGHNT, CDR2 YYREEE (reference sequence). This CDR3 comprises 16 residues.